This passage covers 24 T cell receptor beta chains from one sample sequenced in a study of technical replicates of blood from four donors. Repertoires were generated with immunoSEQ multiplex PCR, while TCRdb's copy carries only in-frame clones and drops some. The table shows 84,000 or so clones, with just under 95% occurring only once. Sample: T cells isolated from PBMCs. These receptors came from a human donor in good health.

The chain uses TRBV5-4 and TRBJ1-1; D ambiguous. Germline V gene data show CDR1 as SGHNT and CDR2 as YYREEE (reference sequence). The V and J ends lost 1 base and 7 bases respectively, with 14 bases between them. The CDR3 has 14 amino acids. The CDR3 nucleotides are TGTGCCAGCAGCTTGAAAAACGCCCCTATTGAAGCTTTCTTT. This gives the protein CASSLKNAPIEAFF. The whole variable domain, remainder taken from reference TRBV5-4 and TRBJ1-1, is ETGVTQSPTHLIKTRGQQVTLRCSSQSGHNTVSWYQQALGQGPQFIFQYYREEENGRGNFPPRFSGLQFPNYSSELNVNALELDDSALYLCASSLKNAPIEAFFGQGTRLTVV.

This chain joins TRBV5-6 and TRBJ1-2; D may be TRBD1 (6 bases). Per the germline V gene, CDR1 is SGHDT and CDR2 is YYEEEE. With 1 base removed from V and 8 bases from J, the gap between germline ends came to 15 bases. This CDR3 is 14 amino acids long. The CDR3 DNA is TGTGCCAGCAGCTTGTTCTCCAGGGGAGTCGGCTACACCTTC. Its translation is CASSLFSRGVGYTF.

CDR3 residues: CASSQVPQWTGRIIHNQPQHF. The CDR3 bases are TGCGCCAGCAGCCAAGTACCCCAATGGACAGGGAGAATAATACACAATCAGCCCCAGCATTTT. V is TRBV4-1 and J is TRBJ1-5, with TRBD1 matching over 8 bases. J lost 3 bases, V lost 1 base, and 20 bases had no gene match. The CDR3 covers 21 residues. Germline V gives CDR1 MGHRA, CDR2 YSYEKL.

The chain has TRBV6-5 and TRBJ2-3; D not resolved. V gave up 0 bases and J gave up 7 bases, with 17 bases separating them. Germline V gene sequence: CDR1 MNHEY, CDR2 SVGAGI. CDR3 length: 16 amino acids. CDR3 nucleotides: TGTGCCAGCAGTTACTCGTCTCGAACTCCCTTTAATACGCAGTATTTT. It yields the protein CASSYSSRTPFNTQYF.

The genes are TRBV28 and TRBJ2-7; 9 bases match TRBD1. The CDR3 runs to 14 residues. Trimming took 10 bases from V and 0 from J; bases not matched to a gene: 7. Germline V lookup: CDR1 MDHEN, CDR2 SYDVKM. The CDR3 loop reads CAIWGGQGSYEQYF. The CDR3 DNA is TGTGCCATTTGGGGGGGACAGGGCTCCTACGAGCAGTACTTC.

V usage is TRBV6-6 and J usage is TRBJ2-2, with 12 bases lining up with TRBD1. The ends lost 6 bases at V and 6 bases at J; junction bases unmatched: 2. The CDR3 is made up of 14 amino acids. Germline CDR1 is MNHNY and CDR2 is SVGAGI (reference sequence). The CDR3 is CASRGTGGPGELFF. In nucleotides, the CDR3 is TGTGCCAGCAGAGGGACAGGGGGCCCCGGGGAGCTGTTTTTT.

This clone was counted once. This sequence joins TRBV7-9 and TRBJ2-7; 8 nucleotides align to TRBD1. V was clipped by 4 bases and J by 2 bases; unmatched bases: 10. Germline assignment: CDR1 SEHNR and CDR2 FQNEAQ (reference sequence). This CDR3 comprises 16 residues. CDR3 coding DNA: TGTGCCAGCAGCTCCCACGAAGGACAGGGCGCCTACGAGCAGTACTTC. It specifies CASSSHEGQGAYEQYF.

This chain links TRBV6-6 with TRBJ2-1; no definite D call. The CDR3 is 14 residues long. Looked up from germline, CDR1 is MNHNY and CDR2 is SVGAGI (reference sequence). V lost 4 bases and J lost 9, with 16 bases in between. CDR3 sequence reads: CASSSNYNEGEQFF. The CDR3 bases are TGTGCCAGCAGTTCCAACTATAATGAAGGTGAGCAGTTCTTC.

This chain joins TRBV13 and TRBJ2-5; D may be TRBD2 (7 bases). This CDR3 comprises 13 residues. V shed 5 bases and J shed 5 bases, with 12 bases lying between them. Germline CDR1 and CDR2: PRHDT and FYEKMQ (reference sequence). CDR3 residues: CASSSAGAETQYF. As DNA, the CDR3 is TGTGCCAGCAGCAGTGCGGGGGCGGAGACCCAGTACTTC.

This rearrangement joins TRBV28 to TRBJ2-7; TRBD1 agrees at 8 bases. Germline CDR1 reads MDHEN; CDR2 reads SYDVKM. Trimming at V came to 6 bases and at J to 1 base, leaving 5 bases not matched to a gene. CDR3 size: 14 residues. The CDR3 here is CASSPGGASYEQYF. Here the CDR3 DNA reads TGTGCCAGCAGCCCAGGGGGCGCGTCCTACGAGCAGTACTTC. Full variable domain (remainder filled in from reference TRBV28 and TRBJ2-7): DVKVTQSSRYLVKRTGEKVFLECVQDMDHENMFWYRQDPGLGLRLIYFSYDVKMKEKGDIPEGYSVSREKKERFSLILESASTNQTSMYLCASSPGGASYEQYFGPGTRLTVT.

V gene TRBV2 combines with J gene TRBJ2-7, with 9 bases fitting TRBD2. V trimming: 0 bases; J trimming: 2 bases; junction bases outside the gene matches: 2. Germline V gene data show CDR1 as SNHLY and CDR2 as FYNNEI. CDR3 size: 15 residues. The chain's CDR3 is CASSEASGGPYEQYF. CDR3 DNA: TGTGCCAGCAGTGAAGCTAGCGGGGGTCCCTACGAGCAGTACTTC.

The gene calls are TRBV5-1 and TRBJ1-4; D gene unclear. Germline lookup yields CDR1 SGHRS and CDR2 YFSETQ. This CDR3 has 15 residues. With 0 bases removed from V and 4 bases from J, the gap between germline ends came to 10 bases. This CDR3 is CASSLAGQLNEKLFF. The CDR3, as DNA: TGCGCCAGCAGCTTGGCAGGCCAGCTTAATGAAAAACTGTTTTTT.

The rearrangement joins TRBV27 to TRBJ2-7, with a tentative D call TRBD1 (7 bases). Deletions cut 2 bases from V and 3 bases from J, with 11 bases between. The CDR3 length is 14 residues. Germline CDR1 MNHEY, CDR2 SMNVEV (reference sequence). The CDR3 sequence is CASSLAGQLYEQYF. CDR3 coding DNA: TGTGCCAGCAGTTTAGCGGGACAGCTCTACGAGCAGTACTTC.

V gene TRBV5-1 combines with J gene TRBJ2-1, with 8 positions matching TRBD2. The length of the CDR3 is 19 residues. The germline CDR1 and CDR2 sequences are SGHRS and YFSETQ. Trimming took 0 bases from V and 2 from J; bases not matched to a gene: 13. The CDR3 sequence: CASSLALAGGQKAYNEQFF. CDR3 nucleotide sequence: TGCGCCAGCAGCTTGGCCTTGGCGGGGGGCCAAAAAGCCTACAATGAGCAGTTCTTC.

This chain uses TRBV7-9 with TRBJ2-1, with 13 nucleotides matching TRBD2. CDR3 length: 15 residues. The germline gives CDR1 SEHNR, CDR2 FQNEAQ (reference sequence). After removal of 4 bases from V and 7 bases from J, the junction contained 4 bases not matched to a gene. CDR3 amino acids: CASSSRTSGSNEQFF. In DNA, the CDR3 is TGTGCCAGCAGCTCTAGGACTAGCGGGAGTAATGAGCAGTTCTTC.

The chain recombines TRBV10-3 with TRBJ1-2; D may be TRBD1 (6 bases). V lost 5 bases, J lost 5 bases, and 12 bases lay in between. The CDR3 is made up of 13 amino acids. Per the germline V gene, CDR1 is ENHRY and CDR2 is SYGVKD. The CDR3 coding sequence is TGTGCCATCAGTTCAGGGGCGGAGTATGGCTACACCTTC. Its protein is CAISSGAEYGYTF.

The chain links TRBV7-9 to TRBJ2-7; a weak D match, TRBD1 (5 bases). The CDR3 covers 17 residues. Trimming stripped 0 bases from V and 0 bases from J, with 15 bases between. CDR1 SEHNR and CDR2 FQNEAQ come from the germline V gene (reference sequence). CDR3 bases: TGTGCCAGCAGCTTAGCGGGCACAGGCCACAGCTCCTACGAGCAGTACTTC. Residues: CASSLAGTGHSSYEQYF.

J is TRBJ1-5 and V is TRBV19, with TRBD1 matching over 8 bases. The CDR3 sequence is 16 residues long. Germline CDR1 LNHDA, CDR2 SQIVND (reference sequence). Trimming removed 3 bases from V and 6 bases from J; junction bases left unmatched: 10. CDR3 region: CASSILPGGPSQPQHF. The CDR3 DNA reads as TGTGCCAGTAGTATCCTCCCAGGGGGCCCGAGTCAGCCCCAGCATTTT.

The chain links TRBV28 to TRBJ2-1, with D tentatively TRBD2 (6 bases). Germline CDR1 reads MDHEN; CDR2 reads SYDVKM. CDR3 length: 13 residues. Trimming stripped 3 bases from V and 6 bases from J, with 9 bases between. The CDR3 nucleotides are TGTGCCAGCAGTTTGGAGGGAGGCAATGAGCAGTTCTTC. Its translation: CASSLEGGNEQFF.

The CDR3, as DNA: TGTGCCAGCAGTGAAGCGATCCGACAGGAGTACTTC. It encodes CASSEAIRQEYF. This chain links TRBV2 with TRBJ2-7, with D possibly matching TRBD1 (6 bases). CDR1 and CDR2 from the germline V gene are SNHLY and FYNNEI. With 0 bases removed from V and 11 bases from J, the gap between germline ends came to 11 bases. The CDR3 length is 12 residues.

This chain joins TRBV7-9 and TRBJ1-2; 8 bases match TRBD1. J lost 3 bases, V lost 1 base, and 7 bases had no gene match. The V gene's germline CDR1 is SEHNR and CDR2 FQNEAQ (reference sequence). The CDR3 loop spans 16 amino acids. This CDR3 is CASSLGTGKKDYGYTF. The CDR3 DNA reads TGTGCCAGCAGCTTAGGGACAGGGAAGAAAGACTATGGCTACACCTTC.

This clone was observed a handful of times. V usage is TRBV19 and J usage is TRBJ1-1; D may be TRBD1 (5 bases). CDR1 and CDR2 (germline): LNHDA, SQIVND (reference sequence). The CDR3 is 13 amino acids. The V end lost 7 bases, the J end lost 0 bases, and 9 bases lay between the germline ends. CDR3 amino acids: CASIGQLNTEAFF. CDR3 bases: TGTGCCAGTATAGGACAATTGAACACTGAAGCTTTCTTT.

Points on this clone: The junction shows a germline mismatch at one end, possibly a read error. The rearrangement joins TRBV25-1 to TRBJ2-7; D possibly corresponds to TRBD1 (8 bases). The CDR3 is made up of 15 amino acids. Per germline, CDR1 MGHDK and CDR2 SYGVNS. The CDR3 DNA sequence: TGTGCCAGCAGTGCGACAGGGGAGGGGTTCTACGGGCAGTACTTC. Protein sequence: CASSATGEGFYGQYF.

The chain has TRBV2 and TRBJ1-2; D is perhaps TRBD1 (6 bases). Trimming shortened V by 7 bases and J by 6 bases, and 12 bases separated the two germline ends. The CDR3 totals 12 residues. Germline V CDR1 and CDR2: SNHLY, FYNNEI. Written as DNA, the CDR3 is TGTGCCAGCATCGAACAGGGAAATGGCTACACCTTC. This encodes CASIEQGNGYTF. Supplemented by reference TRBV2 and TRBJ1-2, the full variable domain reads EPEVTQTPSHQVTQMGQEVILRCVPISNHLYFYWYRQILGQKVEFLVSFYNNEISEKSEIFDDQFSVERPDGSNFTLKIRSTKLEDSAMYFCASIEQGNGYTFGSGTRLTVV.